These T cell receptor beta chains were read from a single sample in a study of blood T cell repertoires in COVID-19. Sequencing used immunoSEQ multiplex PCR; TCRdb keeps in-frame clones, though not all of them. The sample gives some 300,000 clones, about 91% of which show up once; under 8% is in the top ten. Sequenced: peripheral blood. The receptor source for this set is a woman aged 25 to 45 who had recovered from COVID-19. Both conserved end residues are part of each CDR3. A D gene is named only where the DNA matches it firmly. Size is omitted from some rows. Given values are once, few, many or a class for expanded clones.

j_gene | v_gene | abundance | d_gene | CDR3aa | CDR3nt
TRBJ1-5 | TRBV28 | - | TRBD1 | CASTRTGWDQPQHF | TGTGCCAGCACCCGGACAGGATGGGATCAGCCCCAGCATTTT
TRBJ2-2 | TRBV5-4 | - | TRBD2 | CASSFLRGANTGELFF | TGTGCCAGCAGCTTTCTCCGGGGGGCGAACACCGGGGAGCTGTTTTTT
TRBJ1-2 | TRBV7-9 | once | - | CASSLQGKGYTF | TGTGCCAGCAGCCTCCAGGGAAAGGGCTACACCTTC
TRBJ1-2 | TRBV18 | - | - | CASSEGQTNYGYTF | TGTGCCAGCTCAGAAGGACAGACAAACTATGGCTACACCTTC
TRBJ2-3 | TRBV18 | - | TRBD1 | CASSAGTGSTDTQYF | TGTGCCAGCTCAGCCGGGACAGGGAGCACAGATACGCAGTATTTT
TRBJ2-1 | TRBV6-6 | - | TRBD2 | CASSYTAGGKEEQFF | TGTGCCAGCAGTTACACGGCGGGGGGAAAGGAGGAGCAGTTCTTC
TRBJ1-4 | TRBV29-1 | once | - | CSVVTSTNEKLFF | TGCAGCGTTGTCACTTCAACTAATGAAAAACTGTTTTTT
TRBJ1-4 | TRBV19 | - | TRBD1 | CASRPGGDEKLFF | TGTGCCAGTAGGCCAGGGGGAGATGAAAAACTGTTTTTT
TRBJ1-6 | TRBV5-7 | - | - | CASSTLTRGPLHF | TGTGCCAGCAGCACTCTAACCAGGGGACCCCTCCACTTT
TRBJ2-5 | TRBV30 | - | - | CAWSGQTGRETQYF | TGTGCCTGGAGTGGCCAGACAGGGAGGGAGACCCAGTACTTC
TRBJ1-1 | TRBV28 | - | TRBD1 | CASSQIPRGTANTEAFF | TGTGCCAGCAGCCAAATTCCCCGGGGGACAGCGAACACTGAAGCTTTCTTT
TRBJ2-7 | TRBV5-5 | - | - | CASSLGEIIEQYF | TGTGCCAGCAGCTTGGGGGAGATTATCGAGCAGTACTTC
TRBJ1-2 | TRBV5-1 | - | TRBD1 | CASSFRPQTGAYGYTF | TGCGCCAGCAGCTTCCGTCCACAGACAGGGGCCTATGGCTACACCTTC
TRBJ2-7 | TRBV28 | - | - | CASSTDRYEQYF | TGTGCCAGCAGCACGGACAGATACGAGCAGTACTTC
TRBJ1-2 | TRBV7-2 | - | TRBD1 | CASSPEGTAYRGYTF | TGTGCCAGCAGCCCGGAAGGGACAGCCTATAGGGGCTACACCTTC
TRBJ2-5 | TRBV7-2 | - | TRBD2 | CASSLGSSGQETQYF | TGTGCCAGCAGCTTAGGATCTAGCGGGCAAGAGACCCAGTACTTC
TRBJ2-1 | TRBV4-1 | once | TRBD1 | CASSQGRGYENEQFF | TGCGCCAGCAGCCAAGGCAGGGGGTATGAGAATGAGCAGTTCTTC
TRBJ1-1 | TRBV7-9 | - | TRBD1 | CASSLAPDRVAFF | TGTGCCAGCAGCTTAGCGCCCGACAGGGTAGCTTTCTTT
TRBJ2-7 | TRBV6-1 | - | TRBD1 | CASSDSGQVSYEQYF | TGTGCCAGCAGTGACTCAGGACAGGTCTCCTACGAGCAGTACTTC
TRBJ1-1 | TRBV18 | - | - | CASSADLTEAFF | TGTGCCAGCTCAGCAGACTTAACCGAAGCTTTCTTT
TRBJ2-4 | TRBV5-6 | - | - | CASTQDSFKNIQYF | TGTGCCAGCACCCAGGACAGCTTCAAAAACATTCAGTACTTC
TRBJ2-1 | TRBV5-1 | few | TRBD1 | CASSLGQGSEQFF | TGCGCCAGCAGCTTGGGACAGGGCAGTGAGCAGTTCTTC
TRBJ1-2 | TRBV6-5 | - | TRBD1 | CASRTGVDYGYTF | TGTGCCAGCAGGACAGGGGTGGACTATGGCTACACCTTC
TRBJ1-4 | TRBV30 | - | - | CAWSSPPVRGNEKLFF | TGTGCCTGGAGTTCCCCTCCAGTAAGAGGGAATGAAAAACTGTTTTTT
TRBJ2-2 | TRBV7-2 | - | TRBD1 | CASSLQGAGGELFF | TGTGCCAGCAGTCTGCAGGGGGCGGGCGGGGAGCTGTTTTTT
TRBJ1-5 | TRBV28 | - | TRBD1 | CASSFRTGVNQPQHF | TGTGCCAGCAGTTTTAGGACAGGGGTCAATCAGCCCCAGCATTTT
TRBJ2-1 | TRBV4-3 | - | TRBD2 | CASSQEISASGGPKYNEQFF | TGCGCCAGCAGCCAAGAGATCTCGGCTAGCGGGGGTCCCAAGTACAATGAGCAGTTCTTC
TRBJ2-5 | TRBV9 | few | TRBD1 | CASSVGTGQETQYF | TGTGCCAGCAGCGTTGGGACAGGGCAAGAGACCCAGTACTTC
TRBJ1-4 | TRBV7-8 | - | - | CASSSGRGNEKLFF | TGTGCCAGCAGCTCGGGGAGGGGTAATGAAAAACTGTTTTTT
TRBJ2-1 | TRBV18 | once | TRBD1 | CASSAGTGGLDEQFF | TGTGCCAGCTCAGCCGGGACAGGGGGCCTGGATGAGCAGTTCTTC
TRBJ1-4 | TRBV7-2 | - | - | CASRLKGLGTTNEKLFF | TGTGCCAGCAGACTTAAGGGGTTGGGGACAACTAATGAAAAACTGTTTTTT
TRBJ2-3 | TRBV6-1 | - | TRBD1 | CASSEGQGRTDTQYF | TGTGCCAGCAGTGAAGGACAGGGGCGGACAGATACGCAGTATTTT
TRBJ1-5 | TRBV30 | - | - | CAWSRGLSNQPQHF | TGTGCCTGGAGTAGGGGACTTAGCAATCAGCCCCAGCATTTT
TRBJ2-5 | TRBV5-5 | - | TRBD1 | CASSNDRGLKTQYF | TGTGCCAGCAGCAACGACAGGGGATTGAAGACCCAGTACTTC
TRBJ1-2 | TRBV28 | - | TRBD1 | CASSIWPGQGIHGYTF | TGTGCCAGCAGTATCTGGCCGGGACAGGGGATTCATGGCTACACCTTC
TRBJ1-6 | TRBV6-5 | - | - | CASSPDSLSSPLHF | TGTGCCAGCAGTCCGGACAGTCTTAGTTCACCCCTCCACTTT
TRBJ1-2 | TRBV29-1 | - | TRBD1 | CSAAQGGYGYTF | TGCAGCGCAGCGCAGGGGGGCTATGGCTACACCTTC
TRBJ2-5 | TRBV5-4 | - | TRBD2 | CASSPMSGGIPETQYF | TGTGCCAGCAGCCCCATGAGCGGGGGAATCCCCGAGACCCAGTACTTC
TRBJ1-1 | TRBV4-2 | - | - | CASSRKPTIGAGEGTWNTEAFF | TGTGCCAGCAGCCGAAAGCCCACCATCGGAGCAGGGGAAGGTACATGGAACACTGAAGCTTTCTTT
TRBJ2-2 | TRBV6-5 | once | - | CASSRQVVNTGELFF | TGTGCCAGCAGCCGACAGGTTGTAAACACCGGGGAGCTGTTTTTT
TRBJ2-2 | TRBV15 | - | - | CATSRDLGAGTNTGELFF | TGTGCCACCAGCAGAGATCTAGGGGCAGGGACGAACACCGGGGAGCTGTTTTTT
TRBJ1-5 | TRBV7-9 | - | - | CASSLGGLYQPQHF | TGTGCCAGCAGCTTGGGCGGACTATATCAGCCCCAGCATTTT
TRBJ1-1 | TRBV21-1 | - | - | CASSKGLAWVEAFF | TGTGCCAGCAGCAAAGGGTTAGCGTGGGTTGAAGCTTTCTTT
TRBJ1-2 | TRBV6-5 | - | TRBD1 | CASMTGVDGYTF | TGTGCCAGCATGACAGGGGTTGATGGCTACACCTTC
TRBJ2-1 | TRBV10-3 | - | - | CAISEITYNEQFF | TGTGCCATCAGTGAGATCACCTACAATGAGCAGTTCTTC
TRBJ2-3 | TRBV28 | - | - | CASSLQSTDTQYF | TGTGCCAGCAGCTTACAATCAACAGATACGCAGTATTTT
TRBJ1-2 | TRBV15 | - | TRBD1 | CATSTAGQASYYGYTF | TGTGCCACCAGCACAGCCGGACAGGCTTCATACTATGGCTACACCTTC
TRBJ1-4 | TRBV7-9 | few | - | CVLQGTNEKLFF | TGTGTCCTACAGGGTACTAATGAAAAACTGTTTTTT
TRBJ2-6 | TRBV19 | - | - | CASSIVLSGANVLTF | TGTGCCAGTAGTATTGTTTTATCTGGGGCCAACGTCCTGACTTTC
TRBJ2-7 | TRBV20-1 | - | - | CSASDTLEQYF | TGCAGTGCTAGCGACACCCTCGAGCAGTACTTC
TRBJ2-2 | TRBV29-1 | - | TRBD1 | CSGMSGGQGFTGELFF | TGCAGCGGAATGTCAGGGGGACAGGGTTTCACCGGGGAGCTGTTTTTT
TRBJ1-3 | TRBV30 | once | - | CAWRLGGEGNTIYF | TGTGCCTGGAGACTAGGCGGGGAGGGAAACACCATATATTTT
TRBJ1-1 | TRBV6-5 | - | - | CASSYDRIFAEAFF | TGTGCCAGCAGTTACGACAGGATTTTCGCTGAAGCTTTCTTT